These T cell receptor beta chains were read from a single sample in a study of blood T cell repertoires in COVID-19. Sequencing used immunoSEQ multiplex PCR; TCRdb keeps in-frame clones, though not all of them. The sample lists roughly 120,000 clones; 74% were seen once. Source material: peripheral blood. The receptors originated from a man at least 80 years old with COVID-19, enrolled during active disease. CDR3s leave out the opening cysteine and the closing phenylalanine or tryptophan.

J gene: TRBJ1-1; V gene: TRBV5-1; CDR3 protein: ASSFQAAGEAF
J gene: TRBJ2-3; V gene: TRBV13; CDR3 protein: ASSLGQVTDTQY
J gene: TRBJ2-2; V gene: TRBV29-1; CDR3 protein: SVGVQKNTGELF
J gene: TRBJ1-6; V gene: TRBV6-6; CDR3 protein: ASTPDNSPLH
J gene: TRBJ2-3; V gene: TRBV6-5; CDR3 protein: ASSLQGTDTQY
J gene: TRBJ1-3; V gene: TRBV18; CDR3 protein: ASSPPSGSLSGNTIY
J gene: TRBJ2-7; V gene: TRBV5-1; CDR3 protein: ASSRRSLGDEQY
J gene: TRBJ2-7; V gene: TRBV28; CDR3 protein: ASRTAYEQY
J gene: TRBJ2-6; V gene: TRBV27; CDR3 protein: ASSFRGQTSGANVLT
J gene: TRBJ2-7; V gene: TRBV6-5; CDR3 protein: ASSYDWTLSEQY
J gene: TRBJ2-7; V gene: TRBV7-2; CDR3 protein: ASSLAAGGTSGRSSYEQY
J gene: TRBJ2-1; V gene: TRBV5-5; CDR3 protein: ASSLFASGGIQF
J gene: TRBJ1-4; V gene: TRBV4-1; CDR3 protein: ASSQKDQGAREKLF
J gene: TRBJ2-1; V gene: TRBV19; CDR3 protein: ASGEIAGGYNEQF
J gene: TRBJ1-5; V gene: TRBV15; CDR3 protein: ATSTLEGNQPQH
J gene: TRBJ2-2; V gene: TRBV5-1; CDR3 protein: ASSLYGRADTGELF
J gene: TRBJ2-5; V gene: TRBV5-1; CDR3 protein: ASRPGLAGETQY
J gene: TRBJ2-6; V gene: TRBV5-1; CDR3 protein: ASSSLPTGGSGANVLT
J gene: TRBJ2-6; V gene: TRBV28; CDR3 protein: ASSLYQGTGANVLT
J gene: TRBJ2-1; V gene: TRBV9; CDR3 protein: ASSVWASGREQF
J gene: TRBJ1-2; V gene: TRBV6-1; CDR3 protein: ASSEMDLANYGYT